This TCR beta chain was sequenced in a study of blood T cell repertoires in COVID-19. The wider study: The United States, Italy and Spain provided the acute and convalescent COVID-19 samples. PBMCs, B-cell-depleted T cells, or T cells provided the cDNA or gDNA that made up the material.

Per the original data handling: Scientists estimated how many nucleated cells there were by amplifying reference gene primers. Sequenced by immunoSEQ multiplex PCR; TCRdb stores in-frame clones only, minus some. That table gives V, J and clone size, and the DNA gave D and trimming. The sample lists roughly 500,000 clones, approximately 90% occurring once. Two negative PCRs, clearance, or symptom resolution characterized the recovered Cohort 3 donors. Sequenced input: PBMCs or T cells enriched from blood (not recorded which). The sequence came from a woman aged 60-70 years who had recovered from COVID-19.

CDR3 in amino acids: CASSHGGSPLHF. CDR3 in DNA: TGTGCCAGCAGTCACGGGGGATCACCCCTCCACTTT. The chain carries TRBV6-5 and TRBJ1-6, with TRBD1 as a possible D gene (5 bases). Trimming took 5 bases from V and 10 from J, leaving 9 bases between them. Looked up from germline, CDR1 is MNHEY and CDR2 is SVGAGI. CDR3 length: 12 amino acids.